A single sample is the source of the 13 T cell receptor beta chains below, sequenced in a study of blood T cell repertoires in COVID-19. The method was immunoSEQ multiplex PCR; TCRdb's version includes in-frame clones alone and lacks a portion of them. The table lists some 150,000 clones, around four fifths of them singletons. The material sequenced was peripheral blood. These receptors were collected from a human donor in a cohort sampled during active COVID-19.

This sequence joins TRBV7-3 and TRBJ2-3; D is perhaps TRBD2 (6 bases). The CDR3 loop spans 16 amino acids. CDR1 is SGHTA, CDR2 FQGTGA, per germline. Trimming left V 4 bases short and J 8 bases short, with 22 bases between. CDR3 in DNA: TGTGCCAGCAGCTCCCAACCTGGGGACTCATGGGGTACGCAGTATTTT. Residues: CASSSQPGDSWGTQYF.

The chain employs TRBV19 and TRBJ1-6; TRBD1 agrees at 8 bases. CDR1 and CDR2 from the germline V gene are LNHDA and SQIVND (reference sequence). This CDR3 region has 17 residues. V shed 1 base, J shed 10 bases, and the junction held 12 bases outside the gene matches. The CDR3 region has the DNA TGTGCCAGTAGTATAGTATGGCAGGGGGCAGTTGCGTCACCCCTCCACTTT. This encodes CASSIVWQGAVASPLHF.

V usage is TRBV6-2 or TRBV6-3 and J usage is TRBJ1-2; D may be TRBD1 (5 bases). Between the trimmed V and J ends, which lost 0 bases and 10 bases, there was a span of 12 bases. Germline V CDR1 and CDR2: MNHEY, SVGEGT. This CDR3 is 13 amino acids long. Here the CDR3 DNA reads TGTGCCAGCAGTTACTCGAACAGGCGAGCCTACACCTTC. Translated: CASSYSNRRAYTF.

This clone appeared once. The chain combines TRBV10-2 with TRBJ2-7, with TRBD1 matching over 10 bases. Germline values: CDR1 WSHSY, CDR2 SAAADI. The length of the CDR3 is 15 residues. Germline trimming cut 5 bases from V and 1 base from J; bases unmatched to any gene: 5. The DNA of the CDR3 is TGCGCCAGCAGTCATGGACAGGGGGGTTCCTACGAGCAGTACTTC. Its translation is CASSHGQGGSYEQYF.

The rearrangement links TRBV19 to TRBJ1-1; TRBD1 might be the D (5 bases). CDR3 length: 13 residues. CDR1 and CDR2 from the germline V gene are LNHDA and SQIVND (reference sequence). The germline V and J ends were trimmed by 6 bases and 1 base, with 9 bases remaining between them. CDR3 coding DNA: TGTGCCAGTAGCCTGACAGCGAACACTGAAGCTTTCTTT. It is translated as CASSLTANTEAFF.

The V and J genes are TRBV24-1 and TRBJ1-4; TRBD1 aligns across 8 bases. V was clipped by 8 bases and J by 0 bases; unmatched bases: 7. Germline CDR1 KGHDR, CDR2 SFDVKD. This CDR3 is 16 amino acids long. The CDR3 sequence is CATITDRVTTNEKLFF. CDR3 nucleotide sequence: TGTGCCACCATCACGGACAGGGTCACAACTAATGAAAAACTGTTTTTT.

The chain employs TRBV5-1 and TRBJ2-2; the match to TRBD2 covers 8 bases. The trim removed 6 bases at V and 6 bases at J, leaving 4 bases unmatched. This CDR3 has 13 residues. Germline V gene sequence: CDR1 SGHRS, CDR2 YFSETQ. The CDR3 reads CASTVGGAGELFF. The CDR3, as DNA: TGCGCCAGCACCGTCGGGGGGGCCGGGGAGCTGTTTTTT.

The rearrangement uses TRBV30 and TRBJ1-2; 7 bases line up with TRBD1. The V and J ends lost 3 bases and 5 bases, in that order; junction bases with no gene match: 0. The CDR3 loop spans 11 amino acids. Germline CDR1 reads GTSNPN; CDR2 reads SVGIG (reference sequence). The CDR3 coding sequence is TGTGCCTGGAGGGACAGGTATGGCTACACCTTC. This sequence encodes CAWRDRYGYTF.

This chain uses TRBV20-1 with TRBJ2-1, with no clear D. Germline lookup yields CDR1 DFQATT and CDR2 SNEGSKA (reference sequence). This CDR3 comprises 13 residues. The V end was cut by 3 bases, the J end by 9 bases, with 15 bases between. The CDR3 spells CSASSEMSGEQFF. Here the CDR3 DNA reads TGCAGTGCTAGTTCGGAGATGAGTGGTGAGCAGTTCTTC.

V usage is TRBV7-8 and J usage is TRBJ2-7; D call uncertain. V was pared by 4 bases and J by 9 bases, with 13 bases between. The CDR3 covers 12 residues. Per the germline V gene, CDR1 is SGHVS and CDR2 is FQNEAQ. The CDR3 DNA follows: TGTGCCAGCAGCTCAATCAGGATCGCGCAGTACTTC. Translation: CASSSIRIAQYF.

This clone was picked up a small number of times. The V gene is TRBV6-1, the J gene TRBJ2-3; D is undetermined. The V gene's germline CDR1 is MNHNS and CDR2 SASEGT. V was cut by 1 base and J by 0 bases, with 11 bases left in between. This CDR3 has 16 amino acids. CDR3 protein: CASSEVIQVSTDTQYF. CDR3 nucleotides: TGTGCCAGCAGTGAAGTGATTCAGGTTAGCACAGATACGCAGTATTTT.

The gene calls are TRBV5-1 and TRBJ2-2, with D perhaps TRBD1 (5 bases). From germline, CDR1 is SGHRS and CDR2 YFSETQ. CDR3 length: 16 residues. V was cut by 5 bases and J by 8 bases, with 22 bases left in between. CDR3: CASRNGQGELLGELFF. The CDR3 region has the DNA TGCGCCAGCAGAAATGGCCAGGGTGAGCTCCTGGGGGAGCTGTTTTTT.

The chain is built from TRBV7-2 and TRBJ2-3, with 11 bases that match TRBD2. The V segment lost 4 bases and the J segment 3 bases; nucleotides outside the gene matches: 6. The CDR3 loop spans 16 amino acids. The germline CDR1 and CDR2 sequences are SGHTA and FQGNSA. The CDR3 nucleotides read TGTGCCAGCAGCTCTAATAGCGGGGGGGCAACAGATACGCAGTATTTT. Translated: CASSSNSGGATDTQYF.